These 16 T cell receptor beta chains share one sample of origin, sequenced in a study of T cells after yellow fever vaccination. TCRdb used MiXCR to reprocess the 5' RACE reads, holding one entry per CDR3 protein. The sample has approximately 580,000 distinct CDR3 sequences, around 17% seen once. The sample here was PBMCs, taken 5 to 6 days after the first yellow fever vaccination. All receptors come from a man between 18 and 29 years old who received the YFV17D yellow fever vaccine.

The rearrangement joins TRBV15 to TRBJ2-3; D not resolved. Germline CDR1 and CDR2: LNHNV and YYDKDF (reference sequence). V was trimmed by 3 bases and J by 3 bases, leaving 7 bases between them. CDR3 size: 13 residues. The chain's CDR3 is CATSSPGTDTQYF. CDR3 in DNA: TGTGCCACCAGCAGCCCCGGAACAGATACGCAGTATTTT.

This chain links TRBV6-2 or TRBV6-3 with TRBJ2-1, with 9 positions matching TRBD1. V was pared by 2 bases and J by 6 bases, with 2 bases of the junction left unmatched. This CDR3 spans 14 amino acids. The germline gives CDR1 MNHEY, CDR2 SVGEGT. The CDR3 DNA sequence: TGTGCCAGCAGTTACGAGACAGGGGGCAATGAGCAGTTCTTC. As protein: CASSYETGGNEQFF.

This clonotype was observed a handful of times. The CDR3 DNA reads as TGTGCCAGCTCAGAAGTATCACGGGACACTGAAGCTTTCTTT. This sequence encodes CASSEVSRDTEAFF. The V gene is TRBV18, the J gene TRBJ1-1; D is ambiguous. The CDR3 is made up of 14 amino acids. The ends were cut back, 5 bases at V and 3 bases at J, with 13 bases in the middle. Per germline, CDR1 KGHSH and CDR2 LQKENI.

The V gene is TRBV9, the J gene TRBJ2-3; 11 bases are a match to TRBD2. The germline V gene encodes CDR1 SGDLS and CDR2 YYNGEE. The CDR3 loop spans 16 amino acids. Trimming removed 2 bases from V and 4 bases from J; junction bases left unmatched: 6. The DNA of the CDR3 is TGTGCCAGCAGCGTCTTGCTAGCGGGGGGACCAGATACGCAGTATTTT. It is translated as CASSVLLAGGPDTQYF.

This clonotype has more than one count but fewer than ten. V usage is TRBV3-1 and J usage is TRBJ2-3; the D is unclear. The CDR3 is 12 residues long. Germline V gene sequence: CDR1 LGHDT, CDR2 YNNKEL (reference sequence). Trimming pared 6 bases from V and 8 bases from J, leaving 12 bases between. CDR3 loop: CASSPDGGTQYF. Written as DNA, the CDR3 is TGTGCCAGCAGTCCCGACGGTGGTACGCAGTATTTT.

This clonotype occurred a few times. The V gene is TRBV11-2, the J gene TRBJ2-1; a possible D gene is TRBD1 (6 bases). The germline CDR1 and CDR2 sequences are SGHAT and FQNNGV. The CDR3 runs to 18 residues. Trimming removed 4 bases at V and 4 bases at J, with 23 bases between. The CDR3 here is CASSSNGIRGASYNEQFF. The CDR3 DNA reads TGTGCCAGCAGCTCCAATGGGATCAGGGGTGCATCATACAATGAGCAGTTCTTC.

This clonotype was counted at least ten times. The chain is built from TRBV5-1 and TRBJ2-5, with 8 bases identical to TRBD1. The CDR3 runs 13 residues. V gave up 7 bases and J gave up 2 bases; unmatched junction bases: 4. In germline, CDR1 is SGHRS, CDR2 YFSETQ. CDR3 loop: CASARQGQETQYF. The CDR3 coding sequence is TGCGCCAGCGCCCGACAGGGGCAAGAGACCCAGTACTTC.

This clonotype was counted a few times. The V and J genes are TRBV5-1 and TRBJ1-6, with D unclear. This CDR3 comprises 15 residues. V was shortened by 4 bases and J by 5 bases, with 13 bases between the two germline ends. The germline V gene has CDR1 SGHRS and CDR2 YFSETQ. CDR3 sequence reads: CASSLDGRDNSPLHF. DNA of the CDR3: TGCGCCAGCAGCCTTGACGGTCGAGATAATTCACCCCTCCACTTT.

At least ten counts were recorded for this clonotype. The rearrangement uses TRBV5-1 and TRBJ2-5; possibly TRBD1 or TRBD2 for D (6 bases each). This CDR3 comprises 14 residues. V lost 7 bases, J lost 5 bases, and 18 bases lay in between. CDR1 is SGHRS and CDR2 is YFSETQ in the germline V gene. The CDR3 sequence is CASGQNRAGETQYF. The CDR3 DNA reads as TGCGCCAGCGGACAAAACAGGGCGGGGGAGACCCAGTACTTC.

This clonotype has a handful of counts. The chain links TRBV30 to TRBJ2-3; D not resolved. The germline gives CDR1 GTSNPN, CDR2 SVGIG (reference sequence). V dropped 1 base and J dropped 0 bases, with 2 bases sitting between them. The CDR3 spans 12 residues. In DNA, the CDR3 is TGTGCCTGGAGTGATAGCACAGATACGCAGTATTTT. Its protein product is CAWSDSTDTQYF.

This clonotype was seen a few times. This chain links TRBV7-2 with TRBJ2-7; possible D gene TRBD1, 5 bases. V dropped 6 bases and J dropped 3 bases, with 12 bases sitting between them. The CDR3 loop spans 13 amino acids. Germline-derived CDR1 and CDR2 are SGHTA and FQGNSA. The CDR3 DNA reads as TGTGCCAGCAGTCTCCTAGGGGTCTACGAGCAGTACGTC. Protein sequence: CASSLLGVYEQYV.

The V gene is TRBV4-3, the J gene TRBJ2-3, with 11 bases that match TRBD2. The CDR3 spans 17 residues. Germline loops: CDR1 LGHNA, CDR2 YSLEER. V lost 1 base to trimming and J lost 6 bases; unmatched junction nucleotides: 9. The CDR3 DNA is TGCGCCAGCAGCCAAGCGAAGATAGCGGGGGGGGTTGATACGCAGTATTTT. This gives the protein CASSQAKIAGGVDTQYF.

V and J are TRBV18 and TRBJ1-2; 7 positions agree with TRBD1. Germline CDR1 is KGHSH and CDR2 is LQKENI. The CDR3 sequence is 14 residues long. With V trimmed by 3 bases and J by 3 bases, 4 bases remained unmatched. CDR3 sequence reads: CASSPEGADYGYTF. The CDR3, as DNA: TGTGCCAGCTCACCCGAGGGGGCGGACTATGGCTACACCTTC.

This clonotype was counted ten times or more. V gene TRBV3-1 combines with J gene TRBJ2-3; perhaps TRBD2 as D (6 bases). The length of the CDR3 is 12 residues. Deletions cut 6 bases from V and 5 bases from J, with 9 bases between. Germline loops: CDR1 LGHDT, CDR2 YNNKEL (reference sequence). The CDR3, as DNA: TGTGCCAGCAGGGCCGGGGGAGATACGCAGTATTTT. This encodes CASRAGGDTQYF.

This clonotype came up a few times. The genes are TRBV7-9 and TRBJ1-2; 8 bases match TRBD1. Looked up from germline, CDR1 is SEHNR and CDR2 is FQNEAQ (reference sequence). CDR3 size: 15 residues. Trimming cost V 5 bases and J 2 bases; bases outside gene matches: 7. The CDR3 here is CASSVDRGHNYGYTF. The CDR3 nucleotides are TGTGCCAGCAGCGTAGACAGGGGACACAACTATGGCTACACCTTC. The variable domain in full, with the rest retrieved from reference TRBV7-9 and TRBJ1-2, is DTGVSQNPRHKITKRGQNVTFRCDPISEHNRLYWYRQTLGQGPEFLTYFQNEAQLEKSRLLSDRFSAERPKGSFSTLEIQRTEQGDSAMYLCASSVDRGHNYGYTFGSGTRLTVV.

This clonotype was detected only a few times. The chain employs TRBV7-6 and TRBJ1-5; D is unresolved. The length of the CDR3 is 14 residues. Germline V gene sequence: CDR1 SGHVS, CDR2 FNYEAQ. V lost 8 bases and J lost 2, with 13 bases in between. CDR3 bases: TGTGCCAGCTCCATCTTTGGGGGCAATCAGCCCCAGCATTTT. The encoded protein is CASSIFGGNQPQHF.